These 2 T cell receptor beta chains share one sample of origin, sequenced in a study of molecular identifiers for immune sequencing clone quantification. TCRdb itself ran the PCR reads through MiXCR, one entry per CDR3 protein. The sample has over 600,000 distinct CDR3 sequences, 15% to 20% seen once; the top ten hold roughly 0.83%. Input material: naive CD8+ T cells from blood, with Jurkat cell RNA spiked in. Subset indicated: FACS-sorted CD8+CD4-CCR7+CD45RA+ naive T cells. Receptors were obtained from a human donor in good health. Some libraries in this study had Jurkat cell RNA spiked in.

With respect to this clonotype: The junction differs from germline at one of its ends, possibly a read error. This chain connects TRBV20-1 to TRBJ2-6; tentatively, D is TRBD1 or TRBD2 (5 bases each). The CDR3 consists of 18 residues. In germline, CDR1 is DFQATT, CDR2 SNEGSKA (reference sequence). The CDR3 coding sequence is TGCAGTGCTAGAGATTCGAGGGGCCCACGTCAAGGGGCCAACATCCTGACTTTC. Protein product: CSARDSRGPRQGANILTF.

The rearrangement links TRBV10-2 to TRBJ2-1, with a possible D match to TRBD2 (5 bases). V was clipped by 7 bases and J by 6 bases, with 19 bases between them. Germline V gene lookup returns CDR1 WSHSY and CDR2 SAAADI. This CDR3 comprises 15 residues. The CDR3 loop is CASMPPTTSSNEQFF. CDR3 bases: TGCGCCAGCATGCCCCCCACCACTAGTTCCAATGAGCAGTTCTTC.